Described below is a single T cell receptor beta chain sequence and its context. Its target is unknown. This record comes from a study of blood T cells in healthy people across ages. For the study at large: Per every two T cells, about one barcoded beta molecule was captured by template switching. The study, taken as a whole, reports: Long-lived and aged donors differed, with more naive CD4+ cells and higher diversity in the long-lived. Researchers judged that diversity estimates from one million T cells fell short of true values.

From germline, CDR1 is SNHLY and CDR2 FYNNEI. This CDR3 comprises 15 residues. V trimming: 6 bases; J trimming: 7 bases; junction bases outside the gene matches: 8. Primers used in a second PCR of about 7 to 12 cycles were a sample-barcoded 5' primer and a J-beta primer mix. Via MiXCR, TCRdb re-called the 5' RACE reads, giving one row per CDR3 protein. Among over 950,000 distinct CDR3 sequences listed, approximately 38% were seen once. V usage is TRBV2 and J usage is TRBJ1-6; 8 positions match TRBD1. The clonotype was recovered from a young man in good health. The sequenced sample was blood. The CDR3 sequence is CASSTDRGRNSPLHF. The CDR3 region has the DNA TGTGCCAGCAGCACCGACAGGGGACGAAATTCACCCCTCCACTTT.